The clone carrying this T cell receptor (beta chain) was counted a few times. The target antigen is unknown. These data originate in a study of radiotherapy plus CTLA-4 blockade in lung cancer. The overall study: Of the patients, around 17% showed objective responses and about 30% attained disease control.

Study results and caveats: Expansion in blood of tumor-derived TCR clones was seen after radiotherapy plus ipilimumab. Response, reportedly, was best predicted by interferon-beta along with early blood T cell clone dynamics.

The table came from immunoSEQ multiplex PCR; TCRdb's copy has only in-frame clones and leaves some out. The sample lists approximately 69,000 clones, about 80% occurring once. The receptor was isolated from a human donor with non-small cell lung cancer who had a complete response to radiotherapy plus ipilimumab. The sample consisted of peripheral blood, taken from a patient treated with radiotherapy plus ipilimumab.

The CDR3 DNA reads as TGTGCCAGCTCATCTTTCCGGAATACCGACACTGAAGCTTTCTTT. It is translated as CASSSFRNTDTEAFF. The genes are TRBV18 and TRBJ1-1; D is ambiguous. V was pared by 5 bases and J by 3 bases, with 16 bases between. Germline assignment: CDR1 KGHSH and CDR2 LQKENI. CDR3 length: 15 residues.